The 17 T cell receptor beta chains below were found in one sample sequenced in a study of CD8+ T cells in alopecia areata. Sequencing used cDNA as its template, made by extracting RNA and reverse transcribing it. Data came from immunoSEQ multiplex PCR; TCRdb stores just in-frame clones and leaves some out. The sample consists of more than 90,000 clones, around three fifths of them appearing once. Treatment specified: oral pan-JAK inhibitor, 5-10 mg twice daily. The sample was CD8+ T cells sorted from blood, taken at week 24, from a patient treated with tofacitinib. Every receptor here comes from a human donor with alopecia areata.

J is TRBJ2-1 and V is TRBV6-5, with D tentatively TRBD2 (5 bases). V lost 0 bases and J 8 bases, leaving 17 bases between the germline ends. The V gene's germline CDR1 is MNHEY and CDR2 SVGAGI. There are 16 residues in the CDR3. The CDR3, as DNA: TGTGCCAGCAGTTACTCGATCGGGGAAAGGAGCCATGAGCAGTTCTTC. Its protein product is CASSYSIGERSHEQFF.

This chain links TRBV16 with TRBJ1-1, with TRBD1 as a possible D gene (6 bases). From germline, CDR1 is KGHSY and CDR2 FQNENV. V was cut by 0 bases and J by 6 bases, with 14 bases left in between. The CDR3 loop spans 15 amino acids. The CDR3 reads CASSQSSRGGAEAFF. In nucleotides, the CDR3 is TGTGCCAGCAGCCAATCTTCCAGGGGAGGGGCTGAAGCTTTCTTT.

The chain carries TRBV5-1 and TRBJ2-7, with D maybe TRBD1 (6 bases). The germline gives CDR1 SGHRS, CDR2 YFSETQ. Trimming stripped 5 bases from V and 0 bases from J, with 15 bases between. The CDR3 has 15 residues. The CDR3 DNA sequence: TGCGCCAGCAGGGTCAGGGACACATACTCCTACGAGCAGTACTTC. Its translation: CASRVRDTYSYEQYF.

Remarks on this clone: Other DNA sequences within the sample encode an identical CDR3. The V and J genes are TRBV5-1 and TRBJ1-1; D is ambiguous. V lost 2 bases to trimming and J lost 4 bases, with 6 bases between them. Germline CDR1 reads SGHRS; CDR2 reads YFSETQ. CDR3 size: 12 residues. CDR3 amino acids: CASSFGGTEAFF. CDR3 DNA: TGCGCCAGCAGCTTCGGTGGCACTGAAGCTTTCTTT.

This clone was detected only a few times. V is TRBV30 and J is TRBJ1-1; D possibly corresponds to TRBD1 (5 bases). Germline-derived CDR1 and CDR2 are GTSNPN and SVGIG (reference sequence). V was shortened by 0 bases and J by 7 bases, with 12 bases between the two germline ends. The CDR3 sequence is 13 residues long. The CDR3 DNA sequence: TGTGCCTGGAGTGTAGGAACCGGGGGTGAAGCTTTCTTT. It codes for CAWSVGTGGEAFF. Full variable domain (missing parts from reference TRBV30 and TRBJ1-1): SQTIHQWPATLVQPVGSPLSLECTVEGTSNPNLYWYRQAAGRGLQLLFYSVGIGQISSEVPQNLSASRPQDRQFILSSKKLLLSDSGFYLCAWSVGTGGEAFFGQGTRLTVV.

The V call is TRBV5-6, the J call TRBJ1-2; D perhaps matches TRBD1 (6 bases). The V gene lost 4 bases and the J gene lost 13 bases, with 17 bases spanning the gap. CDR1 is SGHDT, CDR2 YYEEEE, per germline. The CDR3 loop spans 12 amino acids. The CDR3 nucleotides are TGTGCCAGCAGCGGCGGACAGACGTTTTCCACCTTC. Residues: CASSGGQTFSTF.

The chain is built from TRBV7-2 and TRBJ2-7, with 11 nucleotides matching TRBD1. The CDR3 totals 16 residues. The germline CDR1 and CDR2 sequences are SGHTA and FQGNSA. V lost 2 bases and J lost 7; bases outside the gene matches: 10. The CDR3 loop is CASSLWGGQGAREQYF. The CDR3 DNA is TGTGCCAGCAGCTTATGGGGAGGACAGGGGGCGCGGGAGCAGTACTTC.

The genes are TRBV11-2 and TRBJ2-5; TRBD1 might be the D (5 bases). Between the trimmed V and J ends, which lost 4 bases and 3 bases, there was a span of 18 bases. Germline CDR1 is SGHAT and CDR2 is FQNNGV. This CDR3 contains 16 residues. The DNA for the CDR3 is TGTGCCAGCAGCTCCTACCTCACCGACAGCGAAGAGACCCAGTACTTC. Protein sequence: CASSSYLTDSEETQYF.

V and J are TRBV12-5 and TRBJ2-7, with 7 bases fitting TRBD1. Trimming took 4 bases from V and 6 from J; bases not matched to a gene: 12. The CDR3 is 15 residues long. The germline V gene encodes CDR1 LGHNT and CDR2 FRNRAP. The CDR3 sequence is CASGSVTGPIGEQYF. CDR3 sequence (DNA): TGTGCTAGTGGTTCCGTGACAGGGCCTATAGGCGAGCAGTACTTC.

This sequence joins TRBV5-6 and TRBJ2-1; TRBD1 aligns across 11 bases. This CDR3 has 16 residues. V dropped 0 bases and J dropped 6; count of bases not matched to a gene: 5. The germline gives CDR1 SGHDT, CDR2 YYEEEE. In DNA form, the CDR3 reads TGTGCCAGCAGCTTGGCCGGGACAGGGGGTAGCAATGAGCAGTTCTTC. Residues: CASSLAGTGGSNEQFF.

The genes are TRBV27 and TRBJ1-1; D is ambiguous. V lost 1 base and J lost 0, with 9 bases in between. Germline V gene lookup returns CDR1 MNHEY and CDR2 SMNVEV (reference sequence). The CDR3 runs to 15 residues. CDR3 region: CASSLLFDVNTEAFF. Here the CDR3 DNA reads TGTGCCAGCAGTTTATTGTTCGACGTGAACACTGAAGCTTTCTTT.

This chain connects TRBV4-3 to TRBJ2-7; D is possibly TRBD1 (5 bases). The germline V gene has CDR1 LGHNA and CDR2 YSLEER. With 5 bases removed from V and 6 bases from J, the gap between germline ends came to 14 bases. This CDR3 spans 13 amino acids. In nucleotides, the CDR3 is TGCGCCAGCAGCTGGACGACAGATGCCGAGCAGTACTTC. Amino acid sequence: CASSWTTDAEQYF.

The genes are TRBV11-2 and TRBJ1-5; maybe TRBD1 (5 bases). CDR3 length equals 13 residues. V was clipped by 3 bases and J by 6 bases, with 9 bases between them. Germline CDR1 reads SGHAT; CDR2 reads FQNNGV. The CDR3 DNA sequence: TGTGCCAGCAGCTTCGGGGCTGCTCAGCCCCAGCATTTT. The encoded protein is CASSFGAAQPQHF.

The V and J genes are TRBV27 and TRBJ1-2; tentatively, D is TRBD1 (5 bases). The V end was cut by 4 bases, the J end by 6 bases, with 15 bases between. CDR3 length equals 14 residues. Germline assignment: CDR1 MNHEY and CDR2 SMNVEV (reference sequence). For the CDR3, the DNA is TGTGCCAGCAGTTATGGCCCAGGGACCCATGGCTACACCTTC. It specifies CASSYGPGTHGYTF.

The chain combines TRBV7-9 with TRBJ2-7; the D is unclear. With 6 bases removed from V and 5 bases from J, the gap between germline ends came to 11 bases. The length of the CDR3 is 12 residues. CDR1 is SEHNR, CDR2 FQNEAQ, per germline (reference sequence). This CDR3 reads CASRGFQNEQYF. The CDR3 DNA reads TGTGCCAGCAGAGGGTTCCAGAACGAGCAGTACTTC.

This clone was seen more than once but under ten times. This chain joins TRBV29-1 and TRBJ1-2, with unresolved D. Trimming shortened V by 5 bases and J by 0 bases, and 10 bases separated the two germline ends. The CDR3 contains 13 residues. Germline V gene lookup returns CDR1 SQVTM and CDR2 ANQGSEA. In DNA, the CDR3 is TGCAGCGTTCGGCCGGCGGCTAACTATGGCTACACCTTC. It encodes CSVRPAANYGYTF.

The table lists this clone with a few counts. This chain uses TRBV7-9 with TRBJ2-5, with 13 bases lining up with TRBD2. Germline CDR1 and CDR2: SEHNR and FQNEAQ (reference sequence). The CDR3 runs 16 residues. The junction had 7 bases not matched to a gene; V was cut back by 7 bases and J by 2 bases. The DNA for the CDR3 is TGTGCCAGCACCCTGACTAGCGGGGGGCTACAAGAGACCCAGTACTTC. It codes for CASTLTSGGLQETQYF. Based on the CDR3 plus reference TRBV7-9 and TRBJ2-5, the full variable domain is DTGVSQNPRHKITKRGQNVTFRCDPISEHNRLYWYRQTLGQGPEFLTYFQNEAQLEKSRLLSDRFSAERPKGSFSTLEIQRTEQGDSAMYLCASTLTSGGLQETQYFGPGTRLLVL.